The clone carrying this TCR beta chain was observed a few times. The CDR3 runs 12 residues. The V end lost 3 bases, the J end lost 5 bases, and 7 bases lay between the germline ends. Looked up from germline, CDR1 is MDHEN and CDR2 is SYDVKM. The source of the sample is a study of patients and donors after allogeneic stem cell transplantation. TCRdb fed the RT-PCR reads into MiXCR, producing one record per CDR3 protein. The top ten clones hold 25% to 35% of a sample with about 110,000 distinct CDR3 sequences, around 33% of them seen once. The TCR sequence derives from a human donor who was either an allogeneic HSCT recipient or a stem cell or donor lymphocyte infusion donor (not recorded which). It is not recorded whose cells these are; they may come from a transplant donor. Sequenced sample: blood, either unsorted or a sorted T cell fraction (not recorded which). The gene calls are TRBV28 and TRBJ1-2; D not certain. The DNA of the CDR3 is TGTGCCAGCAGTTTGGCGGCATATGGCTACACCTTC. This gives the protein CASSLAAYGYTF.